These T cell receptor beta chains were read from a single sample in a study of cytomegalovirus exposure and HLA in healthy donors. Some clones are missing from TCRdb's copy, which holds only in-frame ones; the method was immunoSEQ multiplex PCR. Among 30,000 to 40,000 clones listed, approximately 80% were seen once. Sequenced sample: PBMCs. The receptor set was obtained from a woman between 18 and 30 years old in good health and CMV-seropositive. CDR3s include the opening cysteine and the closing phenylalanine or tryptophan. A D gene is named only where the DNA matches it firmly. Not all rows give a size; the values are once, few, many and, for expanded clones, a class.

TRBJ1-1,NA,NA,TRBV20-1,CSATLSTEAFF,TGCAGTGCCACGCTATCAACTGAAGCTTTCTTT
TRBJ2-5,NA,NA,TRBV7-7,CASSRNLRTRQETQYF,TGTGCTAGCAGCCGAAACCTGAGGACACGTCAAGAGACCCAGTACTTC
TRBJ2-7,NA,TRBD1,TRBV10-3,CAIRRDSLYEQYF,TGTGCCATCAGAAGGGACAGCCTCTACGAGCAGTACTTC
TRBJ2-1,NA,NA,TRBV14,CASSHTYREGNEQFF,TGTGCCAGCAGCCATACTTACAGGGAGGGTAATGAGCAGTTCTTC
TRBJ2-3,NA,NA,TRBV28,CASFSGNTDTQYF,TGTGCCAGCTTTTCCGGGAACACAGATACGCAGTATTTT
TRBJ1-4,NA,NA,TRBV29-1,CSVEDPQGLANEKLFF,TGCAGCGTTGAAGACCCCCAGGGTCTGGCTAATGAAAAACTGTTTTTT
TRBJ1-1,NA,TRBD1,TRBV29-1,CSVVSGTGVDFPKTEAFF,TGCAGCGTTGTTTCGGGGACAGGGGTAGATTTTCCCAAAACTGAAGCTTTCTTT
TRBJ2-7,NA,NA,TRBV5-1,CASSLGTAPTYTNYEQYF,TGCGCCAGCAGCTTGGGGACAGCTCCGACCTATACAAACTACGAGCAGTACTTC
TRBJ2-7,NA,TRBD1,TRBV28,CASSQEGDRVYEQYF,TGTGCCAGCAGTCAAGAAGGGGACAGAGTCTACGAGCAGTACTTC
TRBJ2-1,NA,TRBD2,TRBV9,CASSVATLAGGPYNEQFF,TGTGCCAGCAGCGTAGCTACGCTGGCGGGAGGGCCCTACAATGAGCAGTTCTTC
TRBJ2-7,NA,NA,TRBV4-2,CASSQDTSIGYEQYF,TGTGCCAGCAGCCAAGATACGAGTATCGGCTACGAGCAGTACTTC
TRBJ2-3,NA,NA,TRBV4-3,CASSQDLQGPNTDTQYF,TGCGCCAGCAGCCAAGATCTTCAGGGGCCCAACACAGATACGCAGTATTTT
TRBJ2-7,NA,TRBD2,TRBV10-3,CAISESSSGGNEQYF,TGTGCCATCAGTGAGTCCTCTAGCGGGGGGAATGAGCAGTACTTC
TRBJ1-2,NA,NA,TRBV2,CASSRGNYGYTF,TGTGCCAGTTCCAGGGGCAACTATGGCTACACCTTC
TRBJ2-7,NA,NA,TRBV7-2,CASSLRGRGSSYEQYF,TGTGCCAGCAGCTTACGGGGGCGCGGGAGCTCCTACGAGCAGTACTTC
TRBJ2-3,NA,TRBD2,TRBV5-1,CASRNTLASTDTQYF,TGCGCCAGCAGAAACACACTAGCGTCGACAGATACGCAGTATTTT
TRBJ2-7,once,TRBD1,TRBV28,CASSLPTGLYEQYF,TGTGCCAGCAGTTTACCGACAGGGCTCTACGAGCAGTACTTC
TRBJ1-2,NA,NA,TRBV29-1,CSVAGTRGGYGYTF,TGCAGCGTGGCAGGGACCCGGGGGGGGTATGGCTACACCTTC
TRBJ2-3,few,TRBD2,TRBV5-4,CASSLNSGITDTQYF,TGTGCCAGCAGCTTGAACAGCGGGATTACAGATACGCAGTATTTT
TRBJ2-3,few,NA,TRBV6-1,CASSFRRESTDTQYF,TGTGCCAGCAGTTTCCGGCGGGAAAGCACAGATACGCAGTATTTT
TRBJ2-3,few,TRBD1,TRBV7-9,CASRLGRGQGSTDTQYF,TGTGCCAGCAGACTAGGAAGGGGACAGGGGAGCACAGATACGCAGTATTTT
TRBJ2-1,NA,TRBD2,TRBV7-3,CASSWAAGAPYNEQFF,TGTGCCAGCAGCTGGGCTGCGGGAGCCCCCTACAATGAGCAGTTCTTC
TRBJ1-2,NA,NA,TRBV2,CASSVNTYGYTF,TGTGCCAGCAGTGTGAACACCTATGGCTACACCTTC
TRBJ2-2,once,TRBD2,TRBV28,CASSLGLAGDITGELFF,TGTGCCAGCAGTTTGGGACTAGCGGGAGATATCACCGGGGAGCTGTTTTTT
TRBJ2-2,few,NA,TRBV18,CASSPIAAGETGELFF,TGTGCCAGCTCACCCATCGCGGCAGGGGAAACCGGGGAGCTGTTTTTT
TRBJ1-2,NA,NA,TRBV6-5,CATRDTNNYGYTF,TGTGCCACCCGGGACACGAACAACTATGGCTACACCTTC
TRBJ2-5,NA,NA,TRBV7-2,CASSLAPRGLGTQYF,TGTGCCAGCAGCTTAGCTCCCCGGGGGTTGGGGACCCAGTACTTC
TRBJ1-5,NA,NA,TRBV15,CATSTARTDYQPQHF,TGTGCCACCAGCACCGCCCGGACAGATTATCAGCCCCAGCATTTT
TRBJ2-7,NA,NA,TRBV16,CASSQPNSFPYEQYF,TGTGCCAGCAGCCAACCGAACAGTTTCCCCTACGAGCAGTACTTC
TRBJ1-1,few,NA,TRBV4-1,CASSQEKGGAEAFF,TGCGCCAGCAGCCAAGAAAAGGGAGGAGCTGAAGCTTTCTTT
TRBJ2-6,NA,NA,TRBV5-1,CASTLGDSGANVLTF,TGCGCCAGCACCCTAGGGGATTCTGGGGCCAACGTCCTGACTTTC
TRBJ1-4,NA,NA,TRBV15,CATSRDVGTGSEKLFF,TGTGCCACCAGCAGAGATGTGGGTACAGGGAGTGAAAAACTGTTTTTT
TRBJ2-5,NA,TRBD1,TRBV6-5,CASSETGGETQYF,TGTGCCAGCAGCGAGACAGGGGGAGAGACCCAGTACTTC
TRBJ2-7,NA,TRBD1,TRBV9,CASSALGQGSYEQYF,TGTGCCAGCAGCGCCCTGGGACAGGGGTCTTACGAGCAGTACTTC
TRBJ2-1,once,TRBD1,TRBV7-2,CASSLGQGVYNEQFF,TGTGCCAGCAGCTTAGGGCAGGGGGTTTACAATGAGCAGTTCTTC
TRBJ2-3,NA,NA,TRBV27,CASSSLGRRFTDTQYF,TGTGCCAGCAGTAGCCTCGGGCGGAGGTTCACAGATACGCAGTATTTT